These 13 T cell receptor beta chains share one sample of origin, sequenced in a study of cytomegalovirus exposure and HLA in healthy donors. The protocol was immunoSEQ multiplex PCR, while the TCRdb copy is restricted to in-frame clones and leaves out a portion. Seen here are 110,000 to 150,000 clones, just under 85% observed once, and the top ten hold approximately 1.5%. Sequencing used PBMCs. The receptor source for this set is a woman aged 25-40 years in good health and CMV-seronegative.

This clone came up a few times. The chain employs TRBV2 and TRBJ1-6, with 9 bases matching TRBD1. The germline V gene has CDR1 SNHLY and CDR2 FYNNEI. This CDR3 contains 15 residues. The V segment lost 7 bases and the J segment 9 bases; nucleotides outside the gene matches: 10. The CDR3 region is CASIPGTGLVSPLHF. As DNA, the CDR3 is TGTGCCAGCATCCCGGGGACAGGGCTTGTTTCACCCCTCCACTTT.

This rearrangement joins TRBV6-1 to TRBJ1-5; 8 positions agree with TRBD1. V lost 5 bases, J lost 4 bases, and 7 bases stayed unmatched. From germline, CDR1 is MNHNS and CDR2 SASEGT. This CDR3 spans 15 amino acids. In DNA form, the CDR3 reads TGTGCCAGCAGTTTAACAGGGGGGATGAATCAGCCCCAGCATTTT. This encodes CASSLTGGMNQPQHF.

In its sample, this clone was seen once. The chain recombines TRBV6-6 with TRBJ1-1; TRBD1 aligns across 7 bases. V shed 5 bases, J shed 4 bases, and the junction held 4 bases outside the gene matches. The length of the CDR3 is 13 residues. Germline lookup yields CDR1 MNHNY and CDR2 SVGAGI (reference sequence). The CDR3 DNA follows: TGTGCCAGCAGTACAGGGGTGCCCACTGAAGCTTTCTTT. The encoded protein is CASSTGVPTEAFF.

The V gene is TRBV6-5, the J gene TRBJ1-2; D is perhaps TRBD1 (5 bases). The CDR3 contains 14 residues. V lost 4 bases and J 4 bases, leaving 13 bases between the germline ends. Per the germline V gene, CDR1 is MNHEY and CDR2 is SVGAGI. CDR3: CASSLGGFGYGYTF. The CDR3 nucleotides read TGTGCCAGCAGTTTGGGGGGATTTGGCTATGGCTACACCTTC.

The chain employs TRBV10-1 and TRBJ2-6, with D tentatively TRBD2 (5 bases). Germline CDR1 reads WNHNN; CDR2 reads SYGVQD (reference sequence). Between the trimmed V and J ends, which lost 3 bases and 2 bases, there was a span of 8 bases. The CDR3 sequence is 15 residues long. CDR3 loop: CASSDNGAGANVLTF. The CDR3, as DNA: TGCGCCAGCAGTGATAACGGGGCTGGGGCCAACGTCCTGACTTTC.

For the CDR3, the DNA is TGCGCCAGCAGCTGGACAGGGGGGGCAACTAATGAAAAACTGTTTTTT. Translating it yields CASSWTGGATNEKLFF. The chain combines TRBV5-1 with TRBJ1-4, with 10 bases aligning to TRBD1. The V gene end was trimmed by 3 bases and the J gene end by 0 bases; junction bases not matched to a gene: 2. Germline loops: CDR1 SGHRS, CDR2 YFSETQ. The CDR3 has 16 residues. The complete variable domain, with remaining parts taken from reference TRBV5-1 and TRBJ1-4, reads KAGVTQTPRYLIKTRGQQVTLSCSPISGHRSVSWYQQTPGQGLQFLFEYFSETQRNKGNFPGRFSGRQFSNSRSEMNVSTLELGDSALYLCASSWTGGATNEKLFFGSGTQLSVL.

The chain recombines TRBV5-8 with TRBJ1-6, with D uncertain. The CDR3 is made up of 17 amino acids. CDR1 SGHTS and CDR2 YDEGEE come from the germline V gene. The V end was cut by 0 bases, the J end by 0 bases, with 10 bases between. CDR3 in DNA: TGTGCCAGCAGCTTGGGGAGAAGGAGCTCCTATAATTCACCCCTCCACTTT. Amino acids: CASSLGRRSSYNSPLHF.

The chain carries TRBV28 and TRBJ2-5; TRBD1 matches at 9 bases. The CDR3 is 13 amino acids. Germline trimming cut 6 bases from V and 4 bases from J; bases unmatched to any gene: 3. From germline, CDR1 is MDHEN and CDR2 SYDVKM. The CDR3 bases are TGTGCCAGCAGCGGACAGGGGACAGAGACCCAGTACTTC. It specifies CASSGQGTETQYF.

V gene TRBV5-4 combines with J gene TRBJ2-1; 9 bases are a match to TRBD1. V was pared by 5 bases and J by 6 bases, with 9 bases of the junction left unmatched. CDR1 and CDR2 (germline): SGHNT, YYREEE (reference sequence). The CDR3 contains 15 residues. The DNA for the CDR3 is TGTGCCAGCAGTCTCCCGGGACAGGGATCCAATGAGCAGTTCTTC. Protein product: CASSLPGQGSNEQFF. The full variable domain, its missing parts supplied by reference TRBV5-4 and TRBJ2-1, is ETGVTQSPTHLIKTRGQQVTLRCSSQSGHNTVSWYQQALGQGPQFIFQYYREEENGRGNFPPRFSGLQFPNYSSELNVNALELDDSALYLCASSLPGQGSNEQFFGPGTRLTVL.

The chain has TRBV5-1 and TRBJ2-7; D possibly corresponds to TRBD1 (6 bases). The V and J ends lost 0 bases and 4 bases respectively, with 17 bases between them. The CDR3 covers 16 residues. CDR1 is SGHRS, CDR2 YFSETQ, per germline. CDR3 sequence reads: CASSLVRPGEWYEQYF. Here the CDR3 DNA reads TGCGCCAGCAGCTTGGTACGGCCAGGGGAGTGGTACGAGCAGTACTTC.

The CDR3 DNA is TGTGCCAGCAGCACCGGGACAGGGGTCTTAAACATTCAGTACTTC. It yields the protein CASSTGTGVLNIQYF. This chain connects TRBV7-9 to TRBJ2-4, with 10 bases lining up with TRBD1. The CDR3 covers 15 residues. The junction had 7 bases not matched to a gene; V was cut back by 5 bases and J by 6 bases. Germline CDR1 reads SEHNR; CDR2 reads FQNEAQ (reference sequence).

The chain is built from TRBV7-2 and TRBJ1-5, with D hard to call. CDR3 length equals 14 residues. CDR1 is SGHTA and CDR2 is FQGNSA in the germline V gene. Trimming stripped 2 bases from V and 3 bases from J, with 8 bases between. CDR3 amino acids: CASSLNGVNQPQHF. In DNA form, the CDR3 reads TGTGCCAGCAGCTTAAACGGTGTCAATCAGCCCCAGCATTTT.

The chain links TRBV6-5 to TRBJ2-5; D remains unclear. CDR1 is MNHEY, CDR2 SVGAGI, per germline. This CDR3 spans 12 amino acids. V lost 10 bases, J lost 7 bases, and 16 bases lay in between. Here the CDR3 DNA reads TGTGCCACTCGAGGCCAGAGAGGGACCCAGTACTTC. This encodes CATRGQRGTQYF.